These 30 T cell receptor beta chains were all obtained from the same sample, sequenced in a study of shared clonotypes between healthy human individuals. The protocol was immunoSEQ multiplex PCR, while the TCRdb copy is restricted to in-frame clones and leaves out a portion. The table records some 2,100,000 clones, 90% to 97% of them present only once. The sequencing input was naive CD4+ T cells sorted from blood. Subset indicated: CD45RA+ positively selected. Source of these receptors: a man between 18 and 29 years old in good health.

The J gene is TRBJ2-2, the V gene TRBV27; 8 nucleotides agree with TRBD2. V trimming: 0 bases; J trimming: 5 bases; junction bases outside the gene matches: 5. CDR3 length: 16 amino acids. Germline CDR1 and CDR2: MNHEY and SMNVEV (reference sequence). CDR3 loop: CASSLSGIAGTGELFF. The CDR3 DNA follows: TGTGCCAGCAGTTTATCGGGTATAGCGGGAACCGGGGAGCTGTTTTTT.

This clone came up a few times. The chain carries TRBV10-3 and TRBJ1-3, with D unclear. V gave up 9 bases and J gave up 0 bases, with 12 bases separating them. Germline V lookup: CDR1 ENHRY, CDR2 SYGVKD. The CDR3 runs to 14 residues. The CDR3 DNA is TGTGCCATATCACGGGGTAGCTCTGGAAACACCATATATTTT. This encodes CAISRGSSGNTIYF.

The rearrangement joins TRBV6-4 to TRBJ2-7; TRBD1 agrees at 9 bases. From germline, CDR1 is MRHNA and CDR2 SNTAGT. CDR3 length: 15 amino acids. Trimming took 6 bases from V and 5 from J; bases not matched to a gene: 11. This chain's CDR3 is CASRKRQGGINEQYF. As DNA, the CDR3 is TGTGCCAGCAGGAAGAGACAGGGGGGAATCAACGAGCAGTACTTC.

The chain is built from TRBV6-6 and TRBJ2-7; TRBD2 agrees at 10 bases. Looked up from germline, CDR1 is MNHNY and CDR2 is SVGAGI (reference sequence). The J segment lost 3 bases and the V segment lost 5 bases, leaving 7 bases of the junction unmatched. The CDR3 length is 15 residues. CDR3 loop: CASSGPGTSDYEQYF. The CDR3 coding sequence is TGTGCCAGCAGTGGGCCCGGGACTAGCGACTACGAGCAGTACTTC.

This chain connects TRBV6-5 to TRBJ2-7; 7 bases are a match to TRBD1. This CDR3 has 15 residues. Germline V gives CDR1 MNHEY, CDR2 SVGAGI. Unmatched junction bases numbered 14, after V lost 6 bases and J lost 6 bases. The CDR3 DNA sequence: TGTGCCAGCAGCGACGCAGGGGGAACCCTGCGCGAGCAGTACTTC. Its translation: CASSDAGGTLREQYF.

V gene TRBV6-4 combines with J gene TRBJ2-1; 9 bases line up with TRBD2. CDR1 is MRHNA, CDR2 SNTAGT, per germline. This CDR3 comprises 16 residues. The junction had 6 bases not matched to a gene; V was cut back by 4 bases and J by 2 bases. The CDR3 nucleotides read TGTGCCAGCAGTGCCCTGGCTAGCGGGGCCTACAATGAGCAGTTCTTC. Translated: CASSALASGAYNEQFF.

V is TRBV7-9 and J is TRBJ1-2, with 8 bases matching TRBD1. Germline CDR1 SEHNR, CDR2 FQNEAQ (reference sequence). This CDR3 contains 13 residues. V shed 5 bases and J 7 bases; nucleotides not matched to a gene: 6. CDR3 protein: CASSPGQGVGYTF. The DNA of the CDR3 is TGTGCCAGCAGCCCCGGACAGGGCGTTGGCTACACCTTC.

The rearrangement joins TRBV11-2 to TRBJ2-7, with D tentatively TRBD1 or TRBD2 (5 bases each). This CDR3 spans 15 amino acids. Germline V lookup: CDR1 SGHAT, CDR2 FQNNGV. The ends were cut back, 5 bases at V and 0 bases at J, with 14 bases in the middle. This chain's CDR3 is CASSAGTATSYEQYF. CDR3 sequence (DNA): TGTGCCAGCAGCGCCGGGACCGCTACCTCCTACGAGCAGTACTTC.

This rearrangement joins TRBV6-1 to TRBJ2-1; no clear D gene. CDR1 MNHNS and CDR2 SASEGT come from the germline V gene. This CDR3 region has 16 residues. V gave up 4 bases and J gave up 0 bases, with 13 bases separating them. CDR3 DNA: TGTGCCAGCAGTGCGTTTGCCAGCAGCTCCTACAATGAGCAGTTCTTC. This gives the protein CASSAFASSSYNEQFF.

The chain joins TRBV15 to TRBJ1-4; TRBD1 is a possible D gene (5 bases). V shed 0 bases and J shed 8 bases, with 13 bases lying between them. The CDR3 is made up of 15 amino acids. In germline, CDR1 is LNHNV, CDR2 YYDKDF (reference sequence). The CDR3 protein is CATSRDKRGSEKLFF. CDR3 in DNA: TGTGCCACCAGCAGAGATAAGAGGGGATCGGAAAAACTGTTTTTT. Full variable domain (outside the CDR3, taken from reference TRBV15 and TRBJ1-4): DAMVIQNPRYQVTQFGKPVTLSCSQTLNHNVMYWYQQKSSQAPKLLFHYYDKDFNNEADTPDNFQSRRPNTSFCFLDIRSPGLGDTAMYLCATSRDKRGSEKLFFGSGTQLSVL.

The chain couples TRBV5-1 to TRBJ2-3, with 9 bases fitting TRBD1. Germline trimming cut 1 base from V and 0 bases from J; bases unmatched to any gene: 3. The CDR3 consists of 16 residues. Germline V lookup: CDR1 SGHRS, CDR2 YFSETQ. CDR3 protein: CASSLPGTGSTDTQYF. The DNA for the CDR3 is TGCGCCAGCAGCTTGCCCGGGACAGGGAGCACAGATACGCAGTATTTT.

This clone has only one observation. The V and J genes are TRBV19 and TRBJ2-2; D possibly corresponds to TRBD1 (5 bases). The CDR3 sequence is 14 residues long. Germline values: CDR1 LNHDA, CDR2 SQIVND (reference sequence). Trimming removed 5 bases from V and 0 bases from J, with 7 bases in between. The CDR3, as DNA: TGTGCCAGTAGTGGACACCCGAACACCGGGGAGCTGTTTTTT. Amino acids: CASSGHPNTGELFF.

The chain carries TRBV25-1 and TRBJ2-3; the D is unclear. The CDR3 has 12 residues. V dropped 5 bases and J dropped 2 bases, with 5 bases sitting between them. Germline V gene lookup returns CDR1 MGHDK and CDR2 SYGVNS. CDR3 sequence: CASSSHTDTQYF. CDR3 coding DNA: TGTGCCAGCAGTTCCCACACAGATACGCAGTATTTT.

The rearrangement joins TRBV7-2 to TRBJ2-7, with TRBD1 matching 8 bases. The CDR3 covers 14 residues. The germline gives CDR1 SGHTA, CDR2 FQGNSA. V shed 3 bases and J 6 bases; nucleotides not matched to a gene: 7. The CDR3 is CASSFAGQVVEQYF. CDR3 nucleotides: TGTGCCAGCAGCTTCGCGGGACAGGTCGTCGAGCAGTACTTC.

CDR3 nucleotides: TGCGCCAGCAGCCAAGGACGCGGACTAGCGGGCACCGGGGAGCTGTTTTTT. Its translation is CASSQGRGLAGTGELFF. The V call is TRBV4-1, the J call TRBJ2-2; TRBD2 agrees at 11 bases. Germline V CDR1 and CDR2: MGHRA, YSYEKL. This CDR3 region has 17 residues. With V trimmed by 1 base and J by 4 bases, 5 bases remained unmatched.

The rearrangement uses TRBV10-3 and TRBJ2-5; D call uncertain. The V end was cut by 10 bases, the J end by 2 bases, with 14 bases between. The CDR3 runs 13 residues. Germline assignment: CDR1 ENHRY and CDR2 SYGVKD. The CDR3 DNA sequence: TGTGCCACCCGGGCTTCCCAACAAGAGACCCAGTACTTC. This encodes CATRASQQETQYF.

The V and J genes are TRBV5-1 and TRBJ2-5; D ambiguous. The CDR3 is made up of 15 amino acids. The germline CDR1 and CDR2 sequences are SGHRS and YFSETQ. V dropped 5 bases and J dropped 6 bases, with 20 bases sitting between them. The CDR3 sequence is CASSSPGSAPKTQYF. For the CDR3, the DNA is TGCGCCAGCAGTAGCCCGGGCTCCGCTCCGAAGACCCAGTACTTC.

The CDR3 region is CASSLTGTGLNQPQHF. The CDR3 region has the DNA TGTGCCAGCAGCTTGACCGGGACAGGGCTCAATCAGCCCCAGCATTTT. The J gene is TRBJ1-5, the V gene TRBV7-2, with 9 positions matching TRBD1. V trimming: 3 bases; J trimming: 3 bases; junction bases outside the gene matches: 6. This CDR3 is built from 16 residues. Looked up from germline, CDR1 is SGHTA and CDR2 is FQGNSA.

The chain is built from TRBV10-3 and TRBJ2-3; 9 bases are a match to TRBD2. The CDR3 contains 13 residues. V lost 8 bases to trimming and J lost 4 bases; unmatched junction nucleotides: 4. Germline V CDR1 and CDR2: ENHRY, SYGVKD. The CDR3 region is CAIGTSSSDTQYF. The CDR3 nucleotides read TGTGCCATCGGGACTAGCAGCTCAGATACGCAGTATTTT.

The chain recombines TRBV29-1 with TRBJ1-2, with D possibly being TRBD1 (5 bases). The germline V gene encodes CDR1 SQVTM and CDR2 ANQGSEA. This CDR3 has 12 residues. Trimming pared 2 bases from V and 3 bases from J, leaving 7 bases between. CDR3 coding DNA: TGCAGCGTTGAATCGGGGCACTATGGCTACACCTTC. Amino acid sequence: CSVESGHYGYTF.

About this clone itself: The identical CDR3 is also encoded by other nucleotide sequences in the sample. The gene calls are TRBV6-5 and TRBJ1-1; D unclear. The CDR3 has 12 residues. V lost 6 bases and J 3 bases, leaving 8 bases between the germline ends. The germline CDR1 and CDR2 sequences are MNHEY and SVGAGI. In DNA, the CDR3 is TGTGCCAGCAGCAGACAAGACACTGAAGCTTTCTTT. It yields the protein CASSRQDTEAFF.

The rearrangement links TRBV28 to TRBJ1-2; the match to TRBD1 covers 7 bases. Germline V lookup: CDR1 MDHEN, CDR2 SYDVKM. This CDR3 contains 13 residues. V shed 5 bases and J 5 bases; nucleotides not matched to a gene: 5. This chain's CDR3 is CASSVDRVYGYTF. CDR3 DNA sequence: TGTGCCAGCAGTGTCGACAGGGTGTATGGCTACACCTTC.

The genes are TRBV7-3 and TRBJ2-5, with D perhaps TRBD2 (5 bases). This CDR3 region has 13 residues. CDR1 and CDR2 (germline): SGHTA, FQGTGA. V was pared by 5 bases and J by 5 bases, with 12 bases between. The CDR3 reads CASSLERRETQYF. CDR3 bases: TGTGCCAGCAGCCTCGAGCGGAGGGAGACCCAGTACTTC.

This clone was observed a single time. The chain is built from TRBV6-1 and TRBJ2-7; 7 bases match TRBD1. The CDR3 is made up of 14 amino acids. The ends lost 7 bases at V and 2 bases at J; junction bases unmatched: 8. The germline V gene encodes CDR1 MNHNS and CDR2 SASEGT. CDR3 residues: CASTERGPTYEQYF. The CDR3 DNA sequence: TGTGCCAGCACCGAAAGGGGGCCGACCTACGAGCAGTACTTC.

The chain carries TRBV7-9 and TRBJ1-4, with D perhaps matching TRBD1 (6 bases). V was trimmed by 4 bases and J by 5 bases, leaving 14 bases between them. CDR3 length: 15 residues. Germline-derived CDR1 and CDR2 are SEHNR and FQNEAQ (reference sequence). The CDR3 region is CASSSPGTFNEKLFF. The CDR3 DNA follows: TGTGCCAGCAGCTCCCCCGGGACATTCAATGAAAAACTGTTTTTT.

Concerning this clone itself: Other DNA variants within this sample encode the same CDR3. The V gene is TRBV30, the J gene TRBJ2-2, with no clear D. The V gene's germline CDR1 is GTSNPN and CDR2 SVGIG (reference sequence). The CDR3 is 13 amino acids. V shed 3 bases and J shed 4 bases, with 9 bases lying between them. The CDR3 spells CAWSPRSTGELFF. The DNA of the CDR3 is TGTGCCTGGAGCCCGCGAAGCACCGGGGAGCTGTTTTTT.

The J gene is TRBJ1-2, the V gene TRBV6-6, with TRBD1 matching 9 bases. The V gene's germline CDR1 is MNHNY and CDR2 SVGAGI (reference sequence). The CDR3 is 13 amino acids. The V gene end was trimmed by 7 bases and the J gene end by 7 bases; junction bases not matched to a gene: 7. CDR3 region: CASTTQGAVGYTF. The CDR3 DNA sequence: TGTGCCAGCACCACACAGGGGGCGGTTGGCTACACCTTC.

With regard to this clone: Other nucleotide sequences in the sample specify the same CDR3. The CDR3 region has the DNA TGTGCCAGCATCCCGGACTATAATTCACCCCTCCACTTT. As protein: CASIPDYNSPLHF. The rearrangement links TRBV2 to TRBJ1-6, with no clear D. The germline V and J ends were trimmed by 7 bases and 3 bases, with 7 bases remaining between them. This CDR3 spans 13 amino acids. Germline CDR1 SNHLY, CDR2 FYNNEI.

The chain couples TRBV7-9 to TRBJ2-5; 11 nucleotides match TRBD1. V lost 0 bases to trimming and J lost 4 bases; unmatched junction nucleotides: 10. Looked up from germline, CDR1 is SEHNR and CDR2 is FQNEAQ (reference sequence). The CDR3 runs 18 residues. Here the CDR3 DNA reads TGTGCCAGCAGCTTAGCCTACTTGCCGGGGACAGGGGGAGAGACCCAGTACTTC. Translated: CASSLAYLPGTGGETQYF.

The CDR3 region is CASSFVINGNQPQHF. CDR3 DNA: TGTGCCAGCAGCTTCGTGATTAATGGCAATCAGCCCCAGCATTTT. The V call is TRBV7-8, the J call TRBJ1-5; D gene uncertain. The CDR3 extends over 15 amino acids. Germline V lookup: CDR1 SGHVS, CDR2 FQNEAQ. Trimming removed 3 bases at V and 2 bases at J, with 11 bases between.